This T cell receptor beta chain appears in the sequencing data of a study of regulatory T cells in long-lasting Graves disease. Overall study findings and caveats: Preferential use of TRBV28, TRBJ1-2 and TRBJ2-5 was seen in persistent disease. TCR diversity in persistent Graves' patients was below that of newly diagnosed ones.

The CDR3 totals 14 residues. With 2 bases removed from V and 1 base from J, the gap between germline ends came to 8 bases. Per germline, CDR1 MNHNS and CDR2 SASEGT. The time point is: persistent/refractory GD, antithyroid drugs over 5 years with positive TRAb. The TCR library was made from RNA that had been extracted from PBMCs in TRIzol. Graves' disease diagnoses followed American Thyroid Association guidelines. This clonotype was seen a handful of times. The antigen remains unidentified. With iRepertoire HTBI primers and Arm-PCR of CDR3 regions, TCR beta libraries were built. TCRdb re-derived calls from the multiplex PCR reads in MiXCR, one entry per CDR3 protein. The sample consists of more than 650,000 distinct CDR3 sequences, around 30% of them appearing once.

The chain employs TRBV6-1 and TRBJ1-1, with D uncertain. The sequence came from a female donor with Graves disease. Sequencing was performed on peripheral blood mononuclear cells (PBMCs), taken when the disease was refractory, from a patient treated with antithyroid drugs. DNA of the CDR3: TGTGCCAGCAGTGAATTGGGTGGGAACACTGAAGCTTTCTTT. It codes for CASSELGGNTEAFF.